Following are 19 T cell receptor beta chains from one sample sequenced in a study of cytomegalovirus exposure and HLA in healthy donors. The repertoire was sequenced with immunoSEQ multiplex PCR; TCRdb's copy has only in-frame clones and lacks some. Among 130,000 to 150,000 clones, 70% to 90% were seen once, and the ten largest hold 5.5% to 7%. Specimen: PBMCs. These receptors all stem from a woman in her twenties or thirties in good health and CMV-seropositive.

The chain carries TRBV28 and TRBJ2-5; 9 bases align to TRBD1. Unmatched junction bases numbered 8, after V lost 2 bases and J lost 4 bases. Germline CDR1 MDHEN, CDR2 SYDVKM. The CDR3 consists of 16 residues. CDR3 amino acids: CASSLPGTGSRETQYF. CDR3 nucleotide sequence: TGTGCCAGCAGTTTACCCGGGACAGGGTCCCGAGAGACCCAGTACTTC.

The chain carries TRBV19 and TRBJ2-5, with 12 positions matching TRBD2. The trim removed 7 bases at V and 5 bases at J, leaving 11 bases unmatched. CDR3 length equals 16 residues. Per germline, CDR1 LNHDA and CDR2 SQIVND (reference sequence). The CDR3 sequence: CASTPYGLAGSETQYF. The CDR3 nucleotides read TGTGCCAGTACCCCTTACGGACTAGCGGGATCCGAGACCCAGTACTTC.

V and J are TRBV6-1 and TRBJ2-2; TRBD1 matches 7 bases. J gave up 5 bases and V 4 bases, and 7 bases lay outside the gene matches. The CDR3 covers 15 residues. Germline values: CDR1 MNHNS, CDR2 SASEGT. CDR3 protein: CASSALTGATGELFF. The CDR3, as DNA: TGTGCCAGCAGTGCCCTAACAGGGGCAACCGGGGAGCTGTTTTTT.

The gene calls are TRBV27 and TRBJ1-2, with 11 bases identical to TRBD1. CDR3 length: 14 residues. From germline, CDR1 is MNHEY and CDR2 SMNVEV (reference sequence). Losses at the gene ends were 4 bases for V and 4 bases for J; bases not matched to a gene: 2. This chain's CDR3 is CASSWTGGAYGYTF. CDR3 nucleotide sequence: TGTGCCAGCAGTTGGACAGGGGGCGCCTATGGCTACACCTTC.

The chain carries TRBV11-1 and TRBJ1-6; D is undetermined. Per germline, CDR1 SGHAT and CDR2 FQDESV (reference sequence). The CDR3 loop spans 16 amino acids. The V end lost 0 bases, the J end lost 7 bases, and 13 bases lay between the germline ends. The CDR3 region is CASSLARSGGNSPLHF. The CDR3 DNA reads as TGTGCCAGCAGCTTAGCCCGGAGTGGCGGCAATTCACCCCTCCACTTT.

The V gene is TRBV4-1, the J gene TRBJ1-5; 12 positions agree with TRBD1. The CDR3 covers 16 residues. The ends lost 0 bases at V and 6 bases at J; junction bases unmatched: 3. The germline gives CDR1 MGHRA, CDR2 YSYEKL. For the CDR3, the DNA is TGCGCCAGCAGCCAAGAGGGACAGGGGGCTGGTCAGCCCCAGCATTTT. Translated, it gives CASSQEGQGAGQPQHF.

The chain recombines TRBV7-9 with TRBJ2-5; D not resolved. Germline V CDR1 and CDR2: SEHNR, FQNEAQ (reference sequence). V gave up 4 bases and J gave up 7 bases, with 10 bases separating them. CDR3 length: 12 amino acids. The CDR3 DNA is TGTGCCAGCAGCTACCTCGAAGCGACCCAGTACTTC. Residues: CASSYLEATQYF.

This sequence joins TRBV5-4 and TRBJ2-1; D call uncertain. V lost 4 bases and J 6 bases, leaving 11 bases between the germline ends. CDR1 SGHNT and CDR2 YYREEE come from the germline V gene (reference sequence). The CDR3 loop spans 13 amino acids. CDR3: CASSVTGFNEQFF. The CDR3 coding sequence is TGTGCCAGCAGCGTGACCGGGTTCAATGAGCAGTTCTTC.

The CDR3 protein is CASWQAYEQYF. The CDR3 region has the DNA TGTGCCTCCTGGCAGGCCTACGAGCAGTACTTC. V and J are TRBV6-1 and TRBJ2-7; D is unclear. The CDR3 is 11 amino acids. The germline V and J ends were trimmed by 11 bases and 2 bases, with 10 bases remaining between them. Looked up from germline, CDR1 is MNHNS and CDR2 is SASEGT.

This chain links TRBV28 with TRBJ2-7; maybe TRBD2 (6 bases). CDR1 and CDR2 from the germline V gene are MDHEN and SYDVKM. CDR3 length: 15 amino acids. V was trimmed by 4 bases and J by 0 bases, leaving 13 bases between them. In DNA form, the CDR3 reads TGTGCCAGCAGTTCAGGGACTCCTAGCTCCTACGAGCAGTACTTC. Translation gives CASSSGTPSSYEQYF. Using reference TRBV28 and TRBJ2-7 for the parts outside the CDR3, the full variable domain is DVKVTQSSRYLVKRTGEKVFLECVQDMDHENMFWYRQDPGLGLRLIYFSYDVKMKEKGDIPEGYSVSREKKERFSLILESASTNQTSMYLCASSSGTPSSYEQYFGPGTRLTVT.

The chain employs TRBV6-6 and TRBJ2-3; 10 bases map to TRBD2. The CDR3 spans 15 residues. CDR1 and CDR2 from the germline V gene are MNHNY and SVGAGI (reference sequence). Germline trimming cut 0 bases from V and 6 bases from J; bases unmatched to any gene: 3. The CDR3 nucleotides read TGTGCCAGCAGTTACTCGAGCGGGAGGGTTGATACGCAGTATTTT. Its translation: CASSYSSGRVDTQYF.

This clone was picked up one time. This sequence joins TRBV2 and TRBJ1-5, with D possibly being TRBD1 (5 bases). This CDR3 is 13 amino acids long. From germline, CDR1 is SNHLY and CDR2 FYNNEI. V was trimmed by 4 bases and J by 6 bases, leaving 10 bases between them. The DNA of the CDR3 is TGTGCCAGCAGTGTCCAGGGAGGTCAGCCCCAGCATTTT. It yields the protein CASSVQGGQPQHF.

The rearrangement links TRBV5-1 to TRBJ1-5, with no clear D. Germline V gene sequence: CDR1 SGHRS, CDR2 YFSETQ. V lost 6 bases and J lost 5, with 9 bases in between. The CDR3 totals 12 residues. The CDR3 spells CASTGKDQPQHF. CDR3 sequence (DNA): TGCGCCAGCACGGGGAAGGATCAGCCCCAGCATTTT.

This clone was seen once. The chain has TRBV7-8 and TRBJ2-5, with D possibly matching TRBD2 (6 bases). The CDR3 contains 13 residues. Germline-derived CDR1 and CDR2 are SGHVS and FQNEAQ. Trimming left V 0 bases short and J 4 bases short, with 6 bases between. The CDR3 coding sequence is TGTGCCAGCAGCTTAGCGGGGGGAGAGACCCAGTACTTC. This translates into CASSLAGGETQYF.

J is TRBJ1-2 and V is TRBV7-9, with 8 nucleotides matching TRBD1. The J segment lost 6 bases and the V segment lost 2 bases, leaving 17 bases of the junction unmatched. CDR1 and CDR2 from the germline V gene are SEHNR and FQNEAQ (reference sequence). The CDR3 loop spans 18 amino acids. As DNA, the CDR3 is TGTGCCAGCAGCTTAATTGGACAGGGAAGGATTAACTCTGATGGCTACACCTTC. Amino acids: CASSLIGQGRINSDGYTF.

The gene calls are TRBV2 and TRBJ2-3; maybe TRBD1 (6 bases). With 6 bases removed from V and 2 bases from J, the gap between germline ends came to 18 bases. The CDR3 spans 16 residues. Germline CDR1 SNHLY, CDR2 FYNNEI. This CDR3 is CASRKRGSVLTDTQYF. The CDR3 coding sequence is TGTGCCAGCAGGAAAAGGGGGTCTGTTCTCACAGATACGCAGTATTTT.

This clone came up once. The rearrangement uses TRBV4-1 and TRBJ1-1, with unresolved D. Trimming removed 1 base at V and 2 bases at J, with 5 bases between. CDR3 size: 13 residues. Germline assignment: CDR1 MGHRA and CDR2 YSYEKL. The CDR3 DNA sequence: TGCGCCAGCAGCCAAGTAACTAACACTGAAGCTTTCTTT. Its translation is CASSQVTNTEAFF.

Written as DNA, the CDR3 is TGTGCCAGCAGTTTATCACTAGCGGGGGCCCCCCACAATGAGCAGTTCTTC. Its protein is CASSLSLAGAPHNEQFF. The V and J genes are TRBV28 and TRBJ2-1; 11 nucleotides match TRBD2. There are 17 residues in the CDR3. The germline V gene encodes CDR1 MDHEN and CDR2 SYDVKM. The J segment lost 5 bases and the V segment lost 1 base, leaving 7 bases of the junction unmatched.

The gene calls are TRBV15 and TRBJ1-1; no definite D call. CDR1 LNHNV and CDR2 YYDKDF come from the germline V gene (reference sequence). Between the trimmed V and J ends, which lost 5 bases and 3 bases, there was a span of 13 bases. This CDR3 has 14 residues. This CDR3 reads CATSARTGYTEAFF. Here the CDR3 DNA reads TGTGCCACCAGCGCCAGGACGGGATACACTGAAGCTTTCTTT.